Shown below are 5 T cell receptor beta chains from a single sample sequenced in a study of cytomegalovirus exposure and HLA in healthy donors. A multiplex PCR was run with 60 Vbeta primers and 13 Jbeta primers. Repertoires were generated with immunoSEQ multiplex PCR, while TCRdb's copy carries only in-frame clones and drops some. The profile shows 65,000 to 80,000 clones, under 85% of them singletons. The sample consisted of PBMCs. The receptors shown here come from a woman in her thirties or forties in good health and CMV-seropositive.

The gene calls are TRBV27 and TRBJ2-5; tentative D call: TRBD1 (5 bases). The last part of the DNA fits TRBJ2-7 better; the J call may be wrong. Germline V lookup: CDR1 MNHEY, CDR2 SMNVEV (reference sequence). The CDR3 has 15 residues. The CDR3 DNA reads TGTGCCAGCAGTTTAAGGGGCGGTGGTAACTACGAGCAGTACTTC. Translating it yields CASSLRGGGNYEQYF.

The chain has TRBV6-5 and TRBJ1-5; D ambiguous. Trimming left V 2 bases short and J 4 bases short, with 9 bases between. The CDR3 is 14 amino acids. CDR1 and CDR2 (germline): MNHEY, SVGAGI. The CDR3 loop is CASSYTQRNQPQHF. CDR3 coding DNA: TGTGCCAGCAGTTACACTCAGAGGAATCAGCCCCAGCATTTT.

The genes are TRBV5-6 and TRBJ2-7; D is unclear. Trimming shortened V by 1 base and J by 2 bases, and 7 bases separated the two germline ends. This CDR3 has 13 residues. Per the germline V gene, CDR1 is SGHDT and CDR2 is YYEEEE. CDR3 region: CASSLRLAYEQYF. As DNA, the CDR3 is TGTGCCAGCAGCTTGCGTCTAGCCTACGAGCAGTACTTC.

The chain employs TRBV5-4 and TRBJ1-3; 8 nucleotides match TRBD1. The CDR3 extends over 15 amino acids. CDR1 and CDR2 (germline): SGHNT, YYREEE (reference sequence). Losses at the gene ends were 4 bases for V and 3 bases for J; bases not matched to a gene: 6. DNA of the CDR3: TGTGCCAGCAGCGTCCAGGGGGCGCTTGGAAACACCATATATTTT. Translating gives CASSVQGALGNTIYF.

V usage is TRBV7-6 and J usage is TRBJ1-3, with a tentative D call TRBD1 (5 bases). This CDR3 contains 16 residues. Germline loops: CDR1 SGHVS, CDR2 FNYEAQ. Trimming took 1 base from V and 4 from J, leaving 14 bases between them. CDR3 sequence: CASSLVPPGEGNTIYF. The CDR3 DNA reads TGTGCCAGCAGCTTAGTGCCCCCGGGGGAAGGAAACACCATATATTTT.